What follows are 18 T cell receptor beta chains derived from one specimen sequenced in a study of CD8 T cells in ankylosing spondylitis. From the 5' RACE reads, TCRdb called clonotypes with MiXCR, one entry per CDR3 protein. The sample has 150,000 to 250,000 distinct CDR3 sequences; 9.5% to 15% are singletons. Sample: blood, either unsorted or a sorted T cell fraction (not recorded which). The receptors come from a male donor with ankylosing spondylitis or in good health (not recorded which).

This clonotype has a count of ten or more. The chain carries TRBV12-3 or TRBV12-4 and TRBJ2-2; 7 bases fit TRBD1. The CDR3 has 15 amino acids. The junction had 5 bases not matched to a gene; V was cut back by 5 bases and J by 2 bases. Written as DNA, the CDR3 is TGTGCCAGCAGTGGGGACAGTTCAAACACCGGGGAGCTGTTTTTT. Translating it yields CASSGDSSNTGELFF.

V gene TRBV27 combines with J gene TRBJ2-3; 7 positions match TRBD2. Germline assignment: CDR1 MNHEY and CDR2 SMNVEV (reference sequence). This CDR3 is built from 16 residues. After removal of 6 bases from V and 5 bases from J, the junction contained 14 bases not matched to a gene. CDR3 bases: TGTGCCAGCAGGTCCGGGACTACCGGTCTTAGAGATACGCAGTATTTT. This codes for CASRSGTTGLRDTQYF.

Ten or more counts support this clonotype. This chain uses TRBV6-1 with TRBJ1-6, with 11 bases fitting TRBD1. This CDR3 is 18 amino acids long. With V trimmed by 6 bases and J by 0 bases, 7 bases remained unmatched. Per the germline V gene, CDR1 is MNHNS and CDR2 is SASEGT. In DNA, the CDR3 is TGTGCCAGCAGCGACGGACAGGGGGCTAGCTCCTATAATTCACCCCTCCACTTT. Protein: CASSDGQGASSYNSPLHF.

This clonotype was recorded many times. V usage is TRBV12-3 or TRBV12-4 and J usage is TRBJ2-2, with a tentative D call TRBD2 (5 bases). Trimming pared 6 bases from V and 5 bases from J, leaving 16 bases between. The CDR3 is 15 amino acids. This CDR3 is CASSPGSLGTGELFF. CDR3 bases: TGTGCCAGCAGCCCGGGGAGTTTAGGAACCGGGGAGCTGTTTTTT.

V usage is TRBV6-5 and J usage is TRBJ2-1; TRBD2 aligns across 8 bases. The CDR3 length is 17 residues. J gave up 2 bases and V 2 bases, and 8 bases lay outside the gene matches. Germline V gene lookup returns CDR1 MNHEY and CDR2 SVGAGI. The CDR3 reads CASSYRAAGVTYNEQFF. The CDR3 nucleotides read TGTGCCAGCAGTTACAGGGCAGCGGGAGTAACCTACAATGAGCAGTTCTTC.

The chain couples TRBV12-3 or TRBV12-4 to TRBJ2-1; D is perhaps TRBD1 or TRBD2 (6 bases each). This CDR3 spans 11 amino acids. V was shortened by 7 bases and J by 8 bases, with 9 bases between the two germline ends. This chain's CDR3 is CASTGGHEQFF. The CDR3 DNA follows: TGTGCCAGCACCGGGGGCCATGAGCAGTTCTTC.

This clonotype was recorded a few times. This chain links TRBV6-1 with TRBJ2-7; possibly TRBD2 for D (5 bases). The germline CDR1 and CDR2 sequences are MNHNS and SASEGT. The CDR3 has 15 amino acids. V shed 0 bases and J shed 5 bases, with 14 bases lying between them. This chain's CDR3 is CASSEARDTGNEQYF. In DNA, the CDR3 is TGTGCCAGCAGTGAAGCTAGGGATACGGGGAACGAGCAGTACTTC.

The chain uses TRBV30 and TRBJ1-6; TRBD1 matches 12 bases. The V gene end was trimmed by 4 bases and the J gene end by 12 bases; junction bases not matched to a gene: 7. Per germline, CDR1 GTSNPN and CDR2 SVGIG (reference sequence). The CDR3 has 14 residues. The CDR3 reads CAWNSGQGARPLHF. The CDR3 DNA is TGTGCCTGGAATTCGGGACAGGGGGCGCGACCCCTCCACTTT.

This clonotype was observed a handful of times. The CDR3 reads CASRYRDSPGNTEAFF. The DNA for the CDR3 is TGCGCCAGCAGGTACCGGGACAGTCCGGGGAACACTGAAGCTTTCTTT. The V call is TRBV4-1, the J call TRBJ1-1; 7 bases are shared with TRBD1. The length of the CDR3 is 16 residues. J was trimmed by 1 base and V by 6 bases; bases with no gene match: 11. Germline V gene lookup returns CDR1 MGHRA and CDR2 YSYEKL.

V and J are TRBV2 and TRBJ2-7, with D possibly TRBD2 on 5 matching bases. V was cut by 5 bases and J by 0 bases, with 14 bases left in between. The CDR3 runs to 15 residues. Germline V gene data show CDR1 as SNHLY and CDR2 as FYNNEI. The CDR3 sequence is CASSPMSGNSYEQYF. In DNA, the CDR3 is TGTGCCAGCAGTCCTATGAGCGGAAACTCCTACGAGCAGTACTTC.

The CDR3 region has the DNA TGTGCCAGCAGTTTAAGGGGGGCTGGCTATGGCTACACCTTC. This codes for CASSLRGAGYGYTF. This sequence joins TRBV27 and TRBJ1-2, with D possibly TRBD1 on 6 matching bases. Trimming took off 2 bases at V and 4 bases at J, with 11 bases between the two ends. Germline V gene data show CDR1 as MNHEY and CDR2 as SMNVEV (reference sequence). The length of the CDR3 is 14 residues.

V gene TRBV11-2 combines with J gene TRBJ2-5; 10 bases are shared with TRBD2. This CDR3 region has 17 residues. The V gene end was trimmed by 5 bases and the J gene end by 2 bases; junction bases not matched to a gene: 11. Germline loops: CDR1 SGHAT, CDR2 FQNNGV. For the CDR3, the DNA is TGTGCCAGCAGCGCTCCGGACGTAGCGGGGGGACAAGAGACCCAGTACTTC. It specifies CASSAPDVAGGQETQYF.

Only a few counts were recorded for this clonotype. The rearrangement joins TRBV21-1 to TRBJ1-5; the table's D call of TRBD1 was not tested on the DNA. TRBV21-1 is assigned pseudogene status. The CDR3 length is 15 residues. In DNA, the CDR3 is TGTGCCAGCAGCAAGAGACAGGGAAGCAATCAGCCCCAGCATTTT. Translated, it gives CASSKRQGSNQPQHF.

V usage is TRBV7-2 and J usage is TRBJ1-1; perhaps TRBD1 as D (5 bases). This CDR3 contains 12 residues. Germline V CDR1 and CDR2: SGHTA, FQGNSA. V lost 4 bases to trimming and J lost 10 bases, with 13 bases between them. CDR3 in amino acids: CASSSFRRGAFF. The CDR3 DNA is TGTGCCAGCAGCTCTTTCCGAAGGGGAGCTTTCTTT.

V usage is TRBV12-3 or TRBV12-4 and J usage is TRBJ2-2; tentatively, D is TRBD1 (5 bases). Trimming stripped 3 bases from V and 5 bases from J, with 13 bases between. The CDR3 consists of 15 residues. The chain's CDR3 is CASSLFRARTGELFF. In DNA form, the CDR3 reads TGTGCCAGCAGTTTGTTCAGGGCGCGGACCGGGGAGCTGTTTTTT.

The J gene is TRBJ2-5, the V gene TRBV6-5; the D is unclear. This CDR3 contains 13 residues. V was cut by 2 bases and J by 5 bases, with 9 bases left in between. Germline CDR1 reads MNHEY; CDR2 reads SVGAGI. The CDR3 DNA follows: TGTGCCAGCAGTTACGGGAACCGGGAGACCCAGTACTTC. It yields the protein CASSYGNRETQYF.

The chain has TRBV7-2 and TRBJ2-1; no reliable D call. The CDR3 is 14 residues long. Trimming shortened V by 2 bases and J by 7 bases, and 12 bases separated the two germline ends. CDR1 SGHTA and CDR2 FQGNSA come from the germline V gene. The CDR3 DNA is TGTGCCAGCAGCTTACTCGTCGGGCTGAATGAGCAGTTCTTC. This translates into CASSLLVGLNEQFF.

A few counts support this clonotype. The chain carries TRBV27 and TRBJ2-3; possible D gene TRBD2, 6 bases. Trimming left V 8 bases short and J 3 bases short, with 12 bases between. This CDR3 is built from 13 residues. Germline loops: CDR1 MNHEY, CDR2 SMNVEV (reference sequence). CDR3 residues: CASGFGGTDTQYF. The CDR3 DNA sequence: TGTGCCAGCGGGTTCGGGGGAACAGATACGCAGTATTTT.